These 15 T cell receptor beta chains came from one sample sequenced in a study of OX40 agonist ivuxolimab in advanced cancers. Profiling relied on immunoSEQ multiplex PCR, and the TCRdb table lists in-frame clones only, not all of them. The sample includes about 18,000 clones, 60% to 80% seen only once; the top ten take about 16%. Sequencing used CD4+ or CD8+ T cells sorted from blood, obtained in a trial of the OX40 agonist ivuxolimab. These receptors were collected from an adult with an advanced solid tumor such as melanoma, head and neck, liver or kidney cancer.

This chain uses TRBV4-1 with TRBJ1-5; TRBD1 aligns across 9 bases. In germline, CDR1 is MGHRA, CDR2 YSYEKL. With 3 bases clipped from V and 7 bases from J, the junction kept 4 bases outside the gene matches. The CDR3 has 14 residues. CDR3 region: CASSQDRGGQPQHF. CDR3 bases: TGCGCCAGCAGCCAGGACAGGGGTGGCCAGCCCCAGCATTTT.

The V call is TRBV10-3, the J call TRBJ2-2; D is uncertain. The CDR3 contains 12 residues. V dropped 6 bases and J dropped 6 bases, with 8 bases sitting between them. Per germline, CDR1 ENHRY and CDR2 SYGVKD. The CDR3 DNA reads TGTGCCATCAGGGATAGAGCCGGGGAGCTGTTTTTT. Its translation: CAIRDRAGELFF.

J is TRBJ1-2 and V is TRBV11-2; D gene uncertain. The CDR3 covers 11 residues. In germline, CDR1 is SGHAT, CDR2 FQNNGV. Trimming took off 1 base at V and 7 bases at J, with 4 bases between the two ends. The CDR3 sequence is CASSLGIGYTF. DNA for the CDR3: TGTGCCAGCAGCTTAGGCATTGGCTACACCTTC. The full variable domain, rest sourced from reference TRBV11-2 and TRBJ1-2, is EAGVAQSPRYKIIEKRQSVAFWCNPISGHATLYWYQQILGQGPKLLIQFQNNGVVDDSQLPKDRFSAERLKGVDSTLKIQPAKLEDSAVYLCASSLGIGYTFGSGTRLTVV.

The genes are TRBV5-4 and TRBJ2-5, with 9 bases identical to TRBD2. Germline CDR1 is SGHNT and CDR2 is YYREEE (reference sequence). V lost 4 bases and J lost 2; bases outside the gene matches: 3. The CDR3 runs 14 residues. CDR3 coding DNA: TGTGCCAGCAGCACCGCGGGAGGGCAAGAGACCCAGTACTTC. It specifies CASSTAGGQETQYF.

This sequence joins TRBV25-1 and TRBJ1-2, with 8 bases lining up with TRBD1. Unmatched junction bases numbered 12, after V lost 5 bases and J lost 7 bases. CDR1 MGHDK and CDR2 SYGVNS come from the germline V gene. The CDR3 has 15 residues. CDR3 sequence reads: CASSPTDRDIFGYTF. The CDR3, as DNA: TGTGCCAGCAGTCCTACGGACAGGGACATCTTTGGCTACACCTTC.

The chain carries TRBV5-4 and TRBJ2-3, with a possible D match to TRBD1 (6 bases). Trimming removed 4 bases at V and 1 base at J, with 10 bases between. The CDR3 length is 14 residues. In germline, CDR1 is SGHNT, CDR2 YYREEE (reference sequence). CDR3 protein: CASSGTPGTDTQYF. CDR3 DNA: TGTGCCAGCAGCGGGACACCCGGCACAGATACGCAGTATTTT.

CDR3 loop: CASSGEIETQYF. Here the CDR3 DNA reads TGTGCCAGCTCCGGAGAGATAGAGACCCAGTACTTC. The chain employs TRBV18 and TRBJ2-5; D uncertain. The V gene lost 6 bases and the J gene lost 4 bases, with 9 bases spanning the gap. The CDR3 is 12 amino acids. Germline CDR1 reads KGHSH; CDR2 reads LQKENI.

This clone was detected a few times. The chain carries TRBV7-8 and TRBJ1-1, with TRBD1 matching over 8 bases. Trimming cost V 5 bases and J 3 bases; bases outside gene matches: 5. This CDR3 comprises 14 residues. Per germline, CDR1 SGHVS and CDR2 FQNEAQ. The CDR3 region is CASSIGQGDTEAFF. The CDR3, as DNA: TGTGCCAGCAGCATCGGACAGGGCGACACTGAAGCTTTCTTT.

This clone was recorded a few times. J is TRBJ2-3 and V is TRBV9, with 10 bases matching TRBD2. CDR3 size: 17 residues. J lost 5 bases, V lost 6 bases, and 15 bases had no gene match. Germline CDR1 is SGDLS and CDR2 is YYNGEE. CDR3 nucleotides: TGTGCCAGCAACTCAGTTTTGTCCGGGACTAGCGAAGATACGCAGTATTTT. This codes for CASNSVLSGTSEDTQYF.

The chain couples TRBV9 to TRBJ1-2; D uncertain. The V gene lost 3 bases and the J gene lost 7 bases, with 13 bases spanning the gap. CDR1 is SGDLS and CDR2 is YYNGEE in the germline V gene. The CDR3 totals 13 residues. CDR3: CASSAEVDRGYTF. CDR3 DNA sequence: TGTGCCAGCAGCGCTGAGGTCGACCGTGGCTACACCTTC.

This clone was counted between two and nine times. V and J are TRBV19 and TRBJ2-1; D is ambiguous. This CDR3 region has 14 residues. The germline V gene encodes CDR1 LNHDA and CDR2 SQIVND (reference sequence). V lost 4 bases and J 4 bases, leaving 11 bases between the germline ends. The CDR3 sequence: CASSSGFSYNEQFF. CDR3 DNA: TGTGCCAGTAGTAGCGGCTTTTCATACAATGAGCAGTTCTTC.

This clone has only a few counts. The chain is built from TRBV30 and TRBJ2-1; maybe TRBD2 (5 bases). V gave up 2 bases and J gave up 4 bases, with 9 bases separating them. Germline V gene sequence: CDR1 GTSNPN, CDR2 SVGIG (reference sequence). The CDR3 extends over 13 amino acids. The CDR3 nucleotides read TGTGCCTGGAGTCCGGGGAATTACAATGAGCAGTTCTTC. This sequence encodes CAWSPGNYNEQFF.

The J gene is TRBJ2-5, the V gene TRBV4-3; 11 bases are shared with TRBD2. The CDR3 extends over 18 amino acids. The junction had 10 bases not matched to a gene; V was cut back by 0 bases and J by 4 bases. The germline V gene encodes CDR1 LGHNA and CDR2 YSLEER. CDR3: CASSQDSGLAGGGETQYF. Here the CDR3 DNA reads TGCGCCAGCAGCCAAGACTCAGGGCTAGCGGGAGGTGGAGAGACCCAGTACTTC.

The V gene is TRBV30, the J gene TRBJ2-3; no clear D gene. Trimming left V 0 bases short and J 1 base short, with 11 bases between. Germline V gene sequence: CDR1 GTSNPN, CDR2 SVGIG (reference sequence). The CDR3 is 15 amino acids. Here the CDR3 reads CAWSVSRVRTDTQYF. CDR3 DNA: TGTGCCTGGAGTGTATCCAGAGTCCGCACAGATACGCAGTATTTT.

CDR3 sequence (DNA): TGTGCCAGCAGTTCCGGGACTAGCGGGAGTAGGGGCTACAATGAGCAGTTCTTC. Residues: CASSSGTSGSRGYNEQFF. The chain joins TRBV2 to TRBJ2-1, with 14 bases fitting TRBD2. The germline CDR1 and CDR2 sequences are SNHLY and FYNNEI. With V trimmed by 5 bases and J by 3 bases, 9 bases remained unmatched. The CDR3 sequence is 18 residues long.